The source of this T cell receptor beta chain is a study of blood T cell repertoires in COVID-19. Background on the study: There were acute and convalescent COVID-19 samples, and they came from the United States, Italy and Spain.

V shed 5 bases, J shed 0 bases, and the junction held 6 bases outside the gene matches. The CDR3 is 17 amino acids. Germline lookup yields CDR1 LNHDA and CDR2 SQIVND (reference sequence). Clones were sequenced by immunoSEQ multiplex PCR, and TCRdb holds only the in-frame ones, with some missing. The sample lists approximately 22,000 clones, approximately 90% occurring once. The sequencing sample was made of peripheral blood. This sequence originates from a man aged 70 or older with active COVID-19. The genes are TRBV19 and TRBJ2-6, with 8 bases aligning to TRBD1. Here the CDR3 DNA reads TGTGCCAGTAGTCTCCGGGACAGGAGCTCTGGGGCCAACGTCCTGACTTTC. Protein sequence: CASSLRDRSSGANVLTF.